This is a list of T cell receptor beta chains from one sample in a study of T cells after yellow fever vaccination. TCRdb fed the 5' RACE reads into MiXCR, producing one record per CDR3 protein. The repertoire has around 310,000 distinct CDR3 sequences, 8.5% to 10% of them found once; the top ten carry more than 15%. Sample: PBMCs, taken on the day of the first yellow fever vaccination. These receptor sequences come from a man younger than 35 who received the YFV17D yellow fever vaccine. CDR3s include the opening cysteine and the closing phenylalanine or tryptophan. The order of the fields is J gene, V gene, clone size, D gene, CDR3 protein, CDR3 DNA. The D gene is left open where the match is weak. Not every row has a clone size; where given, it reads once, few, many or a size class.

>TRBJ1-5|TRBV19|.|.
CASSLSVGEGLYSNQPQHF
TGTGCCAGTAGTCTCTCGGTGGGTGAAGGCCTATATAGCAATCAGCCCCAGCATTTT
>TRBJ2-7|TRBV7-9|many|.
CASSSPWFYEQYF
TGTGCCAGCAGCTCTCCGTGGTTCTACGAGCAGTACTTC
>TRBJ2-2|TRBV10-3|few|TRBD2
CAISYAGTSNTGELFF
TGTGCCATCAGTTACGCCGGGACTAGTAACACCGGGGAGCTGTTTTTT
>TRBJ2-1|TRBV15|.|TRBD1
CATSRVGQGAANEQFF
TGTGCCACCAGCAGAGTGGGACAGGGGGCGGCGAATGAGCAGTTCTTC
>TRBJ1-4|TRBV27|few|.
CASRGQPGVVATNEKLFF
TGTGCCAGCAGAGGACAGCCAGGAGTCGTCGCAACTAATGAAAAACTGTTTTTT
>TRBJ2-5|TRBV5-1|.|.
CASSLWGNTQETQYF
TGCGCCAGCAGCTTATGGGGAAACACACAAGAGACCCAGTACTTC
>TRBJ1-2|TRBV6-5|.|.
CASRLQLNYGYTF
TGTGCCAGCAGATTACAGCTTAACTATGGCTACACCTTC
>TRBJ2-3|TRBV10-2|.|.
CASSEQGRTDTQYF
TGCGCCAGCAGTGAGCAGGGCCGCACAGATACGCAGTATTTT
>TRBJ2-5|TRBV7-3|few|TRBD1
CASSLTGLEETQYF
TGTGCCAGCAGCTTGACAGGGTTGGAAGAGACCCAGTACTTC
>TRBJ1-2|TRBV4-3|few|.
CASQPARFHWLSYTF
TGCGCCAGCCAACCGGCGCGGTTCCACTGGTTGAGCTACACCTTC
>TRBJ1-1|TRBV7-2|few|TRBD1
CASSSSDRPRGAFF
TGTGCCAGCAGCTCCTCGGACAGGCCGCGGGGAGCTTTCTTT
>TRBJ2-6|TRBV27|few|.
CASSLQGRLKAGANVLTF
TGTGCCAGCAGTTTACAGGGGCGTCTAAAGGCTGGGGCCAACGTCCTGACTTTC
>TRBJ1-2|TRBV3-1|few|.
CASSSGQRGGGYTF
TGTGCCAGCAGCTCCGGACAGAGAGGTGGTGGCTACACCTTC
>TRBJ2-5|TRBV29-1|.|.
CSVEDLTPQETQYF
TGCAGCGTTGAAGATCTGACTCCCCAAGAGACCCAGTACTTC
>TRBJ2-3|TRBV4-3|few|TRBD2
CASSQSVLTGTSNPDTQYF
TGCGCCAGCAGCCAGTCGGTTTTAACCGGGACTAGCAACCCAGATACGCAGTATTTT
>TRBJ2-5|TRBV12-3/TRBV12-4|.|.
CASSGWAWETQYF
TGTGCCAGCAGCGGTTGGGCGTGGGAGACCCAGTACTTC
>TRBJ1-2|TRBV20-1|few|.
CSARGDLGGYGYTF
TGCAGTGCTCGAGGGGACCTCGGAGGCTATGGCTACACCTTC
>TRBJ2-1|TRBV18|.|TRBD1
CASSPPSRDRYNEQFF
TGTGCCAGCTCACCCCCTAGCAGGGACAGATACAATGAGCAGTTCTTC
>TRBJ1-1|TRBV2|few|.
CASPTGRAVTEAFF
TGTGCCAGCCCCACCGGCAGGGCTGTCACTGAAGCTTTCTTT
>TRBJ1-6|TRBV5-1|few|.
CASSLSPDSPLHF
TGCGCCAGCAGCCTCTCTCCGGATTCACCCCTCCACTTT
>TRBJ2-7|TRBV30|few|.
CAWSVGFSEQYF
TGTGCCTGGAGTGTAGGTTTTAGTGAGCAGTACTTC
>TRBJ1-2|TRBV5-1|.|TRBD1
CASSLGTGEGYTF
TGCGCCAGCAGCTTGGGGACAGGGGAGGGCTACACCTTC
>TRBJ2-5|TRBV29-1|many|.
CSVDPGARETQYF
TGCAGCGTTGACCCCGGGGCGAGGGAGACCCAGTACTTC
>TRBJ2-1|TRBV19|few|.
CASRIGGLSYNEQFF
TGTGCCAGTAGGATAGGGGGACTCTCCTACAATGAGCAGTTCTTC
>TRBJ2-7|TRBV20-1|.|TRBD2
CSARELGSGTPYEQYF
TGCAGTGCTAGAGAATTAGGTAGCGGGACGCCCTACGAGCAGTACTTC
>TRBJ2-1|TRBV4-3|few|TRBD2
CASSQVGAGVSNEQFF
TGCGCCAGCAGCCAAGTCGGCGCGGGGGTTTCCAATGAGCAGTTCTTC
>TRBJ2-7|TRBV18|.|TRBD1
CASTTRDRVDEQYF
TGTGCCAGCACCACCCGGGACAGGGTTGACGAGCAGTACTTC
>TRBJ2-1|TRBV6-5|few|.
CASSYSRLRAKQFF
TGTGCCAGCAGTTACTCTAGGCTACGGGCAAAGCAGTTCTTC
>TRBJ2-7|TRBV4-3|many|.
CASSQVYGGSYEQYF
TGCGCCAGCAGCCAGGTGTATGGGGGTTCCTACGAGCAGTACTTC
>TRBJ2-2|TRBV7-8|few|.
CASSRGDPNTGELFF
TGTGCCAGCAGCAGAGGCGATCCGAACACCGGGGAGCTGTTTTTT
>TRBJ2-4|TRBV4-3|many|.
CASSQEGRENIQYF
TGCGCCAGCAGCCAAGAGGGCAGAGAAAACATTCAGTACTTC
>TRBJ2-7|TRBV12-3/TRBV12-4|few|.
CASSLYGTSYEQYF
TGTGCCAGCAGTTTATATGGGACCTCCTACGAGCAGTACTTC
>TRBJ1-6|TRBV20-1|.|TRBD1
CSASPATGTAPLHF
TGCAGTGCGAGCCCGGCTACAGGGACAGCACCCCTCCACTTT
>TRBJ2-1|TRBV19|many|.
CASSMTTSLLYNEQFF
TGTGCCAGTAGTATGACAACTAGCCTACTCTACAATGAGCAGTTCTTC
>TRBJ2-2|TRBV4-3|few|TRBD2
CASSQELLAGRELFF
TGCGCCAGCAGCCAAGAACTACTAGCGGGGAGGGAGCTGTTTTTT
>TRBJ2-7|TRBV20-1|.|.
CSALFPSRDEQYF
TGCAGTGCTCTATTTCCCTCTAGGGACGAGCAGTACTTC
>TRBJ1-5|TRBV24-1|many|.
CATSDTRARGGNQPQHF
TGTGCCACCAGTGATACTCGAGCCAGGGGAGGCAATCAGCCCCAGCATTTT
>TRBJ2-3|TRBV30|few|.
CAWTALDTQYF
TGTGCCTGGACCGCCCTGGATACGCAGTATTTT
>TRBJ1-2|TRBV5-1|many|.
CASSLGSLHTF
TGCGCCAGCAGCTTGGGCAGCCTACACACCTTC
>TRBJ2-7|TRBV5-1|.|TRBD1
CASSLQGVQIYEQYF
TGCGCCAGCAGCCTACAGGGGGTACAAATTTACGAGCAGTACTTC
>TRBJ2-7|TRBV10-3|.|TRBD2
CAISDRTSGGSYEQYF
TGTGCCATCAGTGACCGGACTAGCGGGGGCTCCTACGAGCAGTACTTC
>TRBJ2-5|TRBV7-2|.|.
CASSFLRFETQYF
TGTGCCAGCAGCTTTCTCAGGTTTGAGACCCAGTACTTC
>TRBJ1-6|TRBV28|many|TRBD1
CASSSGGGYNSPLHF
TGTGCCAGCAGTTCAGGGGGCGGGTATAATTCACCCCTCCACTTT
>TRBJ2-3|TRBV30|.|.
CAWSVMVTDTQYF
TGTGCCTGGAGTGTTATGGTCACAGATACGCAGTATTTT
>TRBJ2-2|TRBV5-5|many|.
CASSWGGASGTGELFF
TGTGCCAGCAGCTGGGGTGGCGCGTCGGGCACCGGGGAGCTGTTTTTT
>TRBJ1-6|TRBV6-5|.|.
CASSYSPGSSDNSPLHF
TGTGCCAGCAGTTACTCCCCAGGGTCGAGCGATAATTCACCCCTCCACTTT
>TRBJ1-1|TRBV7-3|few|.
CASSRFMGTEAFF
TGTGCCAGCAGCCGTTTCATGGGCACTGAAGCTTTCTTT